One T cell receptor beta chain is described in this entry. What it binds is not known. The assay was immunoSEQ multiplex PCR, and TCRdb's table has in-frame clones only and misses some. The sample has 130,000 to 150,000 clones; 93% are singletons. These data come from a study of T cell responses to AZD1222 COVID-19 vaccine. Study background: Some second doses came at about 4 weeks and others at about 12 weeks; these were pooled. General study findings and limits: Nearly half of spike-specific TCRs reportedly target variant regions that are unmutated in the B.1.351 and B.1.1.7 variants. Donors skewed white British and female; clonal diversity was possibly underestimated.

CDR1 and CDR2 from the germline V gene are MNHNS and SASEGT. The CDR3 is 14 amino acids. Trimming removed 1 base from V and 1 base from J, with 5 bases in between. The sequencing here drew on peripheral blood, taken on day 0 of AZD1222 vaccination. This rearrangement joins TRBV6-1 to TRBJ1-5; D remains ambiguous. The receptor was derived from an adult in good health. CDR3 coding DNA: TGTGCCAGCAGTGAAGTTGGCAGCAATCAGCCCCAGCATTTT. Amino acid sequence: CASSEVGSNQPQHF.